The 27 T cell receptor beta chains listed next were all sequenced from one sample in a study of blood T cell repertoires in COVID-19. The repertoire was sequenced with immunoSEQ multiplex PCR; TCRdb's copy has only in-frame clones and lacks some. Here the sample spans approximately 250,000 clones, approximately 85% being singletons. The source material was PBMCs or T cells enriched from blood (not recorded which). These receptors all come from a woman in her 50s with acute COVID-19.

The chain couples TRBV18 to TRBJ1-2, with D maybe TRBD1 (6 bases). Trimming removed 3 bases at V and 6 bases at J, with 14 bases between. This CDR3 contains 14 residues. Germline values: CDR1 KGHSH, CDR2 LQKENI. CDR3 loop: CASSPKTGSHGYTF. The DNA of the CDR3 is TGTGCCAGCTCACCGAAAACAGGGTCCCATGGCTACACCTTC.

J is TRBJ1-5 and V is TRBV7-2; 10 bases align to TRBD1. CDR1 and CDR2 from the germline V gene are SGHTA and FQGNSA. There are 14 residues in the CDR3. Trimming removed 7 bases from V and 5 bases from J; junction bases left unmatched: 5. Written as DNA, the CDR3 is TGTGCCAGCACCCGACAGGGGGCGGATCAGCCCCAGCATTTT. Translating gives CASTRQGADQPQHF.

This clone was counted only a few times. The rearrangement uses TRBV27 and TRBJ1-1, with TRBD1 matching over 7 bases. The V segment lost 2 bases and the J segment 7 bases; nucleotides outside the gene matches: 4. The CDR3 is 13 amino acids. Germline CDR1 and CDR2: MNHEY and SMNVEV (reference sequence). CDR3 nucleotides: TGTGCCAGCAGTTTAATGGGACAGCATGAAGCTTTCTTT. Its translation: CASSLMGQHEAFF.

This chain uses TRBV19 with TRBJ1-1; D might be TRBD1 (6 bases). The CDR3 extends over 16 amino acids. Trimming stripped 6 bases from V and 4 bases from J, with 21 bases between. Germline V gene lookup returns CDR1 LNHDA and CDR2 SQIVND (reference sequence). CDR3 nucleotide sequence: TGTGCCAGTAGCCTGAAGCAGGGGAGTATAGGCACTGAAGCTTTCTTT. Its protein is CASSLKQGSIGTEAFF.

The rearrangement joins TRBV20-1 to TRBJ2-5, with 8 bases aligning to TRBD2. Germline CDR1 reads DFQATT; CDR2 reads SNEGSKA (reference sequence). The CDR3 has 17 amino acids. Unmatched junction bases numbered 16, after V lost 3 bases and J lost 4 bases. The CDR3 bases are TGCAGTGCTAGTCGGTTACGGGGGGGGCTACTCGGAGAGACCCAGTACTTC. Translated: CSASRLRGGLLGETQYF.

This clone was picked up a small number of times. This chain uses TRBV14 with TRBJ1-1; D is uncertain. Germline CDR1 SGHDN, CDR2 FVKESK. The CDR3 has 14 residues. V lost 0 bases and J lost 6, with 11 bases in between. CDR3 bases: TGTGCCAGCAGCCAAGATCCCCGAGCATCTGAAGCTTTCTTT. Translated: CASSQDPRASEAFF. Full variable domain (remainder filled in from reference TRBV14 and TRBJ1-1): EAGVTQFPSHSVIEKGQTVTLRCDPISGHDNLYWYRRVMGKEIKFLLHFVKESKQDESGMPNNRFLAERTGGTYSTLKVQPAELEDSGVYFCASSQDPRASEAFFGQGTRLTVV.

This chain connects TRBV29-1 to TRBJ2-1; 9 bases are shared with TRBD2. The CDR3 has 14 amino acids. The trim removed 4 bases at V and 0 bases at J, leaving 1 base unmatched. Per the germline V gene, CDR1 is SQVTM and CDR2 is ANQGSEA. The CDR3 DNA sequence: TGCAGCGTTGGGACTAGCGCCTCCTACAATGAGCAGTTCTTC. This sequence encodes CSVGTSASYNEQFF.

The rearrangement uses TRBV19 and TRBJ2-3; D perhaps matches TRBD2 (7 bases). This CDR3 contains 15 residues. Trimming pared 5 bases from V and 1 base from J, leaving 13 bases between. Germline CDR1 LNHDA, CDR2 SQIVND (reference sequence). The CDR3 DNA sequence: TGTGCCAGTAGTGGGGGGGGCGGTCGCACAGATACGCAGTATTTT. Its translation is CASSGGGGRTDTQYF.

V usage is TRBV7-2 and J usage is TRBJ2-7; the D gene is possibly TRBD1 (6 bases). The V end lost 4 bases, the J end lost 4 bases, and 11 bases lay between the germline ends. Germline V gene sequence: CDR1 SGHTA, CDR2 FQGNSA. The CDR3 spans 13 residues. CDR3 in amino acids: CASSSLDRYEQYF. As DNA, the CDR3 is TGTGCCAGCAGCTCTCTCGACAGGTACGAGCAGTACTTC.

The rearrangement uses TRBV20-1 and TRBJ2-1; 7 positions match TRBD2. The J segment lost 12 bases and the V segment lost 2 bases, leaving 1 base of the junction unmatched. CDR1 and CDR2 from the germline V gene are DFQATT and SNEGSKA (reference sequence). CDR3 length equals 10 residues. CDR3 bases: TGCAGTGCTAGAAGGGAGGGGCAGTTCTTC. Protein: CSARREGQFF.

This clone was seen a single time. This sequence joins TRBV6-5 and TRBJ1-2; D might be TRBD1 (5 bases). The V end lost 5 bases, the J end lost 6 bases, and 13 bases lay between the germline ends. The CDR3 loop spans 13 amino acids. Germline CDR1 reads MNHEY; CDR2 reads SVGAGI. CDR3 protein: CASSTWRGNGYTF. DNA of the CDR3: TGTGCCAGCAGTACCTGGAGGGGTAATGGCTACACCTTC.

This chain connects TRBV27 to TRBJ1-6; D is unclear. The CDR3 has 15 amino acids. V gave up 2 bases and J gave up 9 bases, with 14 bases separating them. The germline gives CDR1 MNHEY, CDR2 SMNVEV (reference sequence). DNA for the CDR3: TGTGCCAGCAGTTTAGATCAAGGCCCGGGTTCACCCCTCCACTTT. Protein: CASSLDQGPGSPLHF.

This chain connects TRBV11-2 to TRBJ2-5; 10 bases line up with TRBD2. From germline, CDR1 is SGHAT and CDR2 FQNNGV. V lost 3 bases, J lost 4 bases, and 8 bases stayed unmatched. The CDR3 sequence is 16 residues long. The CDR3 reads CASSFGSGGASETQYF. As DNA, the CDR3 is TGTGCCAGCAGCTTCGGGAGCGGGGGGGCATCAGAGACCCAGTACTTC.

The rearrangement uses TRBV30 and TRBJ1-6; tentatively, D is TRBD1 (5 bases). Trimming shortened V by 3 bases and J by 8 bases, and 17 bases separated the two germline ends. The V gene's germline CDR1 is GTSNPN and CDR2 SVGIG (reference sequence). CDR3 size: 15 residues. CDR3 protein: CAWRTLPRADSPLHF. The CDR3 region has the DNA TGTGCCTGGAGAACCCTCCCCAGGGCTGATTCACCCCTCCACTTT.

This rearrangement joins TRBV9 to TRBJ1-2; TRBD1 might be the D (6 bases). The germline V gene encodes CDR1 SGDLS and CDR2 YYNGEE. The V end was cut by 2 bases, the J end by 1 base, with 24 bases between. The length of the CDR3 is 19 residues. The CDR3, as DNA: TGTGCCAGCAGCGTTTCTTTCTACGCGGCAGGGGAAAATAACTATGGCTACACCTTC. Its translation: CASSVSFYAAGENNYGYTF.

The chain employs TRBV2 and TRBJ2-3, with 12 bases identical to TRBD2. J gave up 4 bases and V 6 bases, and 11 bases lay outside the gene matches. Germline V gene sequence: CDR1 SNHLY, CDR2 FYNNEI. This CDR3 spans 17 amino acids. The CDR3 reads CASSLAGGPVFPDTQYF. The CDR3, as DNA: TGTGCCAGCAGCCTAGCGGGGGGGCCGGTATTCCCAGATACGCAGTATTTT.

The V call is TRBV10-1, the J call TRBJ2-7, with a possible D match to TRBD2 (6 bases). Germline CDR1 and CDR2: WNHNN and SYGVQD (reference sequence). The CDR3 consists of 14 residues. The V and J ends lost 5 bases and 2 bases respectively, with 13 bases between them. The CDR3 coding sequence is TGCGCCAGCAGTTTCGGGACTGAAGCCTACGAGCAGTACTTC. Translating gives CASSFGTEAYEQYF.

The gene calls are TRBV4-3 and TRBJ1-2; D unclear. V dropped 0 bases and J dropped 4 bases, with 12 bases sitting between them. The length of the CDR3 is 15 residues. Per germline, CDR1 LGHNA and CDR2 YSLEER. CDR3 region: CASSQEGTGIYGYTF. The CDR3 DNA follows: TGCGCCAGCAGCCAAGAGGGCACGGGGATCTATGGCTACACCTTC.

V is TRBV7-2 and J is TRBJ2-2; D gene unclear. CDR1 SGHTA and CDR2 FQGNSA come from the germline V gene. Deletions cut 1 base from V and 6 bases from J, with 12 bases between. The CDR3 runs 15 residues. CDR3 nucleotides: TGTGCCAGCAGCTTAGAGGCTCTAGTGGCCGGGGAGCTGTTTTTT. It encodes CASSLEALVAGELFF. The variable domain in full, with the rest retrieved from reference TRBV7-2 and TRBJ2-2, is GAGVSQSPSNKVTEKGKDVELRCDPISGHTALYWYRQSLGQGLEFLIYFQGNSAPDKSGLPSDRFSAERTGGSVSTLTIQRTQQEDSAVYLCASSLEALVAGELFFGEGSRLTVL.

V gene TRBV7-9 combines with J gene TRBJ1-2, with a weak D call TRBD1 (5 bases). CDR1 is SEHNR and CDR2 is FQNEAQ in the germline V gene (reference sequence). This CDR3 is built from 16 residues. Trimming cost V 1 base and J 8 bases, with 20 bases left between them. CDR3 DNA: TGTGCCAGCAGCTTAGTTGGGGCAGGGTATTCTCACGGCTACACCTTC. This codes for CASSLVGAGYSHGYTF.

CDR3 nucleotides: TGTGCTAGTGGATATGGACCGGGACAGGGGGGCAATCAGCCCCAGCATTTT. Amino acid sequence: CASGYGPGQGGNQPQHF. The rearrangement joins TRBV12-5 to TRBJ1-5; 11 bases align to TRBD1. CDR1 is LGHNT and CDR2 is FRNRAP in the germline V gene. CDR3 size: 17 residues. The ends lost 6 bases at V and 2 bases at J; junction bases unmatched: 9.

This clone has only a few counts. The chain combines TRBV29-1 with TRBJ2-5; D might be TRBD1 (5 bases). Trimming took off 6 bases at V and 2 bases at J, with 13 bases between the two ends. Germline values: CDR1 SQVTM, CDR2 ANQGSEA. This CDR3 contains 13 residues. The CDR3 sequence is CSVAKGVQETQYF. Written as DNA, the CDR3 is TGCAGCGTCGCTAAAGGGGTTCAAGAGACCCAGTACTTC.

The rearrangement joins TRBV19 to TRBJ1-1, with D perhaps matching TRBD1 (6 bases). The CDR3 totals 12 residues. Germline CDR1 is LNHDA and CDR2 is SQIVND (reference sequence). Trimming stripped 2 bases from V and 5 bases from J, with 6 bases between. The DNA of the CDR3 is TGTGCCAGTAGTATACAGGGGACTGAAGCTTTCTTT. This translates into CASSIQGTEAFF. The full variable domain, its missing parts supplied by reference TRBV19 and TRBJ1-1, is DGGITQSPKYLFRKEGQNVTLSCEQNLNHDAMYWYRQDPGQGLRLIYYSQIVNDFQKGDIAEGYSVSREKKESFPLTVTSAQKNPTAFYLCASSIQGTEAFFGQGTRLTVV.

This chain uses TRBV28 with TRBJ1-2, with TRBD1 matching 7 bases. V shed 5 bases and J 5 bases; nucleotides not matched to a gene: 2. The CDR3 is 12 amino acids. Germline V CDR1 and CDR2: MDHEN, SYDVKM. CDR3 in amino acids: CASSGDSYGYTF. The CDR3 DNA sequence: TGTGCCAGCAGTGGGGACAGTTATGGCTACACCTTC.

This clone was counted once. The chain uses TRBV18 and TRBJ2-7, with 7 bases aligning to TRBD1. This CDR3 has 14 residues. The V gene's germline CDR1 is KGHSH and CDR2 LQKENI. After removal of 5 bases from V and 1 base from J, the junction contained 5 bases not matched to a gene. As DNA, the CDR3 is TGTGCCAGCTCAGGTGACAGGGCATCCTACGAGCAGTACTTC. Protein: CASSGDRASYEQYF.

CDR3 loop: CASSLERTGGVGEQYF. CDR3 DNA: TGTGCCAGCAGCTTAGAGAGGACAGGGGGTGTGGGTGAGCAGTACTTC. The V call is TRBV7-2, the J call TRBJ2-7; 10 bases align to TRBD1. The CDR3 contains 16 residues. Trimming at V came to 1 base and at J to 7 bases, leaving 10 bases not matched to a gene. Germline V gives CDR1 SGHTA, CDR2 FQGNSA. Full variable domain (remainder filled in from reference TRBV7-2 and TRBJ2-7): GAGVSQSPSNKVTEKGKDVELRCDPISGHTALYWYRQSLGQGLEFLIYFQGNSAPDKSGLPSDRFSAERTGGSVSTLTIQRTQQEDSAVYLCASSLERTGGVGEQYFGPGTRLTVT.

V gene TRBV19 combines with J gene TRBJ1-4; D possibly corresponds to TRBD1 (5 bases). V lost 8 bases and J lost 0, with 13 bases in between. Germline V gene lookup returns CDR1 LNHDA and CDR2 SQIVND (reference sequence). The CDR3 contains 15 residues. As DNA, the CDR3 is TGTGCCAGTGGGGGGACGGACGCAACTAATGAAAAACTGTTTTTT. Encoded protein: CASGGTDATNEKLFF.